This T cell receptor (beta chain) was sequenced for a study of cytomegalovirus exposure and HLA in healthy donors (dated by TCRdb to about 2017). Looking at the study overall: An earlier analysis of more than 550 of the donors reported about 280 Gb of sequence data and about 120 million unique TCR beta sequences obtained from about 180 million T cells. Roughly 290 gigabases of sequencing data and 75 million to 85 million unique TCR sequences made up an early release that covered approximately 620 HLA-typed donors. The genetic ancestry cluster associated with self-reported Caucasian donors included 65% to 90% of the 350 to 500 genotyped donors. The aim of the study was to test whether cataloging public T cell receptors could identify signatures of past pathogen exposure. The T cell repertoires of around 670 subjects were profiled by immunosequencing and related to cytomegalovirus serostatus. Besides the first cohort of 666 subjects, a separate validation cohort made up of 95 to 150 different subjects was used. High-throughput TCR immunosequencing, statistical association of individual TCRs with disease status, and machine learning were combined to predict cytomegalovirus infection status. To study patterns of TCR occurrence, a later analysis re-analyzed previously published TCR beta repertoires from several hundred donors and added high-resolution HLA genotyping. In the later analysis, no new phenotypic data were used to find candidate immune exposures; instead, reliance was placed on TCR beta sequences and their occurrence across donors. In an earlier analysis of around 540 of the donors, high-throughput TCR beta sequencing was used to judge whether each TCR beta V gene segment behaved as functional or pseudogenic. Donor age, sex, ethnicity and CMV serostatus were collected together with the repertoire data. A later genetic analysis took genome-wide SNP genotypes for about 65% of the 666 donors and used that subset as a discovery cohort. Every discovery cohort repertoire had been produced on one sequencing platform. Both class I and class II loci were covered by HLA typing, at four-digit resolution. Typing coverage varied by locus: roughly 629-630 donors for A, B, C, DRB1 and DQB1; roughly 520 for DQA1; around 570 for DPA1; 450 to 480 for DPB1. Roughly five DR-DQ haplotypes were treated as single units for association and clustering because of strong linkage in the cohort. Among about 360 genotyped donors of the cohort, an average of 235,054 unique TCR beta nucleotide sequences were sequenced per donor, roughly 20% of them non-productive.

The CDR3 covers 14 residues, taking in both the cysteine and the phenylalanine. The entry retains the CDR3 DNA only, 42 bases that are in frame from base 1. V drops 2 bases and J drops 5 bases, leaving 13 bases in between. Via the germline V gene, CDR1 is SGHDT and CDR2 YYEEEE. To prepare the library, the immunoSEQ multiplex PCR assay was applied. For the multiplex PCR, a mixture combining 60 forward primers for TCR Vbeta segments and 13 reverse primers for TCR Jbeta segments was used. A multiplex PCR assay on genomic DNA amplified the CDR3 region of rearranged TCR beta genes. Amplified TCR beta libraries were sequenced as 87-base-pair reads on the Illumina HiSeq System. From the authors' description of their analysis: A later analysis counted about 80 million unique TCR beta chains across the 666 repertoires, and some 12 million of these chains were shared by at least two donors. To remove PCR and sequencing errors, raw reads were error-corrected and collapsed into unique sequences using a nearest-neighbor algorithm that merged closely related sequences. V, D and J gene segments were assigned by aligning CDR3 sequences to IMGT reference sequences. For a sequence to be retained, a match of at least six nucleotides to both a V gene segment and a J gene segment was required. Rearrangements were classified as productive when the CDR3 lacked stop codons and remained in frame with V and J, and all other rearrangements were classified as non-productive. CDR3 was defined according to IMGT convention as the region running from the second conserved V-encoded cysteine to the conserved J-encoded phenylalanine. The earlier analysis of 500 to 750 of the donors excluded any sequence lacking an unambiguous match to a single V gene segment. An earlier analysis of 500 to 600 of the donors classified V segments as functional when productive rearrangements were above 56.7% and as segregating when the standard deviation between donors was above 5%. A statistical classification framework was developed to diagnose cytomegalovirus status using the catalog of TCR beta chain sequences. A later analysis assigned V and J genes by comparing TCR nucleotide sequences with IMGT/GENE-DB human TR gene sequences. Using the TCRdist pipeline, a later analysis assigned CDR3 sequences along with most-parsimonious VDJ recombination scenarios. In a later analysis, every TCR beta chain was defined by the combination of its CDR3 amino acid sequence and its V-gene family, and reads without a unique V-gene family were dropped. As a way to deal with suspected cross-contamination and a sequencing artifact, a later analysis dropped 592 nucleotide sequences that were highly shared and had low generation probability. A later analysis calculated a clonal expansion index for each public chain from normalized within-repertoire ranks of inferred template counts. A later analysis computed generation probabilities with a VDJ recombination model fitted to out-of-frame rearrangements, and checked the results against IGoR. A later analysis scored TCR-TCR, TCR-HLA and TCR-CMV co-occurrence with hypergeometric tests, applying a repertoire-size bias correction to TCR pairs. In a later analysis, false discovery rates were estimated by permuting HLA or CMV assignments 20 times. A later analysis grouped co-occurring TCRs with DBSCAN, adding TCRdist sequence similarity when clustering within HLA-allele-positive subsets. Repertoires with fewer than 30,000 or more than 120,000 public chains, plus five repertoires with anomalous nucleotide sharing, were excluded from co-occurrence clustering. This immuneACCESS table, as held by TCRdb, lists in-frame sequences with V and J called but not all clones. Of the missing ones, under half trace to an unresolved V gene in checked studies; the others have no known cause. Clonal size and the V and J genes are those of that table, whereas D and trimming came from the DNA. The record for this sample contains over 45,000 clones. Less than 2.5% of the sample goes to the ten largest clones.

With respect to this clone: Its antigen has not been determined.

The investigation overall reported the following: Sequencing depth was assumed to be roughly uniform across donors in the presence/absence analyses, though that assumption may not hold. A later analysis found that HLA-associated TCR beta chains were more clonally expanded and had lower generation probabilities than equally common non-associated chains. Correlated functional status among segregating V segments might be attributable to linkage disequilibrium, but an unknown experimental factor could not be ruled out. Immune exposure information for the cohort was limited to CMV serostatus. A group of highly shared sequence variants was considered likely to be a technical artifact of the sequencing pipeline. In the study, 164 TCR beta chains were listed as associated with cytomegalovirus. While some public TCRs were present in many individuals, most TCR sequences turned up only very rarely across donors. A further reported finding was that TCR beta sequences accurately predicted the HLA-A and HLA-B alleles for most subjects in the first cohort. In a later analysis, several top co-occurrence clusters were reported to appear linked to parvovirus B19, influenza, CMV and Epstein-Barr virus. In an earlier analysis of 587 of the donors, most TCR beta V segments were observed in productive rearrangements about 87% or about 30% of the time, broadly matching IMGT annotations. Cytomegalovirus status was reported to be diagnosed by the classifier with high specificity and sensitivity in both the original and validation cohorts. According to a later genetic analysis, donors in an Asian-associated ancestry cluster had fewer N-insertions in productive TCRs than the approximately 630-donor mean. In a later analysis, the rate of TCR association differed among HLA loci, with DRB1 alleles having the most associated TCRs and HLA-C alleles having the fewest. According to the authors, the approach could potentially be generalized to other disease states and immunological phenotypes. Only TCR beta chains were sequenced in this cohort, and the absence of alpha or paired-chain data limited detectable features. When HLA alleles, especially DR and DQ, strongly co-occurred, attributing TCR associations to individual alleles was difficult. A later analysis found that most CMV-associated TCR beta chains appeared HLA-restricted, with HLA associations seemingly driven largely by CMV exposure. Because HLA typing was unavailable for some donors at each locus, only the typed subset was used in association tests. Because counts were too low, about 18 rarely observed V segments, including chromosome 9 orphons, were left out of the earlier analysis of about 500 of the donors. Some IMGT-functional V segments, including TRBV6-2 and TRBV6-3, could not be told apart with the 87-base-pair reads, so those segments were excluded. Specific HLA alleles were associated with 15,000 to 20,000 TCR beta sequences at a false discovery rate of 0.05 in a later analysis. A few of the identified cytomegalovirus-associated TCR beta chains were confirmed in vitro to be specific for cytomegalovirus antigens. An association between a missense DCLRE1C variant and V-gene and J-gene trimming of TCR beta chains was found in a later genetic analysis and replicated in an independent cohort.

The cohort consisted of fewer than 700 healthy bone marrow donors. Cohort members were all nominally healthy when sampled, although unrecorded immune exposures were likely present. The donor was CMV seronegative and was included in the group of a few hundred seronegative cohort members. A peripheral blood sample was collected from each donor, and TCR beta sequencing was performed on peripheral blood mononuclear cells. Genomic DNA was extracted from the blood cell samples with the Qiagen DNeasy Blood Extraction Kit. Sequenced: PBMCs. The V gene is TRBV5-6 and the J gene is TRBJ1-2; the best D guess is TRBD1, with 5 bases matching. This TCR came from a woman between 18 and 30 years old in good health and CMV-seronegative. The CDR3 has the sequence CASSFERGIYGYTF. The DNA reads TGTGCCAGCAGCTTCGAAAGGGGTATTTATGGCTACACCTTC.